Listed here is a single TCR beta chain. Compared with germline, one end of the junction differs, possibly owing to a read error. This sample is part of a study of OX40 agonist ivuxolimab in advanced cancers. The CDR3 has 13 residues. Germline values: CDR1 SSHAT, CDR2 FNYEAQ (reference sequence). Generated by immunoSEQ multiplex PCR, the TCRdb table keeps only in-frame clones and is missing some. Of about 50,000 clones in the sample, 88% were seen once. This clonotype was obtained from an adult with an advanced solid tumor such as melanoma, head and neck, liver or kidney cancer. The sequencing here drew on CD4+ or CD8+ T cells sorted from blood, taken in a trial of the OX40 agonist ivuxolimab. This chain connects TRBV7-7 to TRBJ2-1; no firm D call. CDR3 region: CASSLDTYNEQFF. CDR3 sequence (DNA): TGTGCTAGCAGCTTAGATACCTACAATGAGCAGTTCTTC.